The following is a T cell receptor (beta chain) sequence with its context. There is no known antigen for this receptor. Per-nucleotide qualities are absent, and no much larger clonotype sits a single base away. The receptor library was made with the immunoSEQ multiplex PCR assay. In the original analysis: A statistical classification framework was built for diagnosing cytomegalovirus status from the catalog of TCR beta chain sequences. Drawn from immuneACCESS, this table holds only the in-frame rearrangements with V and J called that TCRdb kept. Clones are partly lost; checked studies trace under half to an unresolved V gene and leave the rest unexplained. That table supplies the V and J calls and clone size; D and trimming were determined from the DNA. The sample table shows 160,000 or so clones, and 80% to 85% are seen once. The top ten clonotypes cover 10% of the sample. The data belong to a study of cytomegalovirus exposure and HLA in healthy donors (TCRdb year 2017). As for the study more broadly: The approximately 710 repertoires of the first cohort and the approximately 130 validation repertoires were produced on the same platform, according to a later analysis. The study was designed to test whether signatures of past pathogen exposure could be identified by cataloging public T cell receptors. In addition to the first cohort of 666 subjects, a separate validation cohort of around 110 different subjects was used. High-throughput TCR immunosequencing, statistical association of individual TCRs with disease status, and machine learning were combined to predict cytomegalovirus infection status.

Separate from the roughly 650-subject first cohort, the validation cohort of around 130 subjects was the group to which the donors belonged. The full study reports these points: In vitro tests confirmed that three of the cytomegalovirus-associated TCR beta chains recognize cytomegalovirus antigens. A total of 150 to 200 TCR beta chains were listed by the study as associated with cytomegalovirus. Across donors, most TCR sequences were observed very rarely, whereas some public TCRs were present in many individuals. All 120 or so repertoires were used to score co-occurrence in the validation cohort in a later analysis, because that analysis had no HLA typing for the cohort. Subsequent analysis determined that TCRs grouped into clusters in the first cohort also showed a tendency toward co-occurrence across the roughly 120 validation repertoires, and approximately 94% of cluster scores exceeded 0. According to the authors, the approach could potentially be generalized to other disease states and immunological phenotypes. In both the original and validation cohorts, the classifier was reported to diagnose cytomegalovirus status with high specificity and sensitivity.

The sequence came from a man younger than 40 in good health and CMV-seropositive. The sample was PBMCs.

CDR3 protein: CASSWLGAGDTQYF. The sequence in DNA is TGTGCCAGTAGTTGGTTAGGGGCGGGGGATACGCAGTATTTT. The chain was built from TRBV19 and TRBJ2-3; TRBD2 is a possible D gene, resting on 6 matching bases. The germline ends are 15 bases apart after V is trimmed by 5 bases and J by 6 bases. Its CDR3 holds 14 amino acids, cysteine through phenylalanine. Only the CDR3 DNA stays, 42 bases, in frame from base 1. Based on the germline V gene (reference sequence), the CDR1 and CDR2 sequences are LNHDA and SQIVND.